This T cell receptor (beta chain) derives from a study of T-cell memory formation after mild COVID-19 (dated by TCRdb to the early 2020s). Study-level background: TCR sequence clusters from the two donors were largely donor specific. In a couple of donors, T-cell clones that expanded and contracted after mild COVID-19 were tracked by sequencing TCRalpha and TCRbeta repertoires over time. The cohort comprised two young, previously healthy adult volunteers, one female and one male.

Broader findings and caveats from the paper: Contracting CD4+ clones were located mainly in the CM and EM memory subsets, whereas CD8+ clones were found to be enriched in EMRA. Whether the second-wave clones peaking on day 37 were SARS-CoV-2 specific was not confirmed. Balanced CD4/CD8 phenotypes were observed for clones contracting from day 15 to 85, whereas a bias towards CD4+ was observed for a second wave of clones expanding from day 15 to 37. Only a couple of mild cases were covered in the study, and larger cohorts including severe cases with pre-infection samples were considered necessary. Some responding clones were detected in pre-infection memory, suggesting pre-existing cross-reactive memory T cells joined the SARS-CoV-2 response.

The CDR3 sequence holds 18 residues, the cysteine and phenylalanine included. Only the CDR3 portion is preserved as DNA: 54 bases, with reading frame beginning at the first base. The CDR1 and CDR2 encoded by the germline V gene (reference sequence) are LGHDT and YNNKEL. At the junction V is shortened by 0 bases and J by 1 base, with 17 bases in between. A note on this clonotype: Its cognate antigen has yet to be identified. Per-base qualities were not stored, and no clone one base away is much larger.

The sequencer listed for this sample is Illumina NovaSeq 6000. TCRalpha and TCRbeta cDNA libraries were built by 5'RACE with constant-segment primers, adding sample barcodes and unique molecular identifiers. RNA was extracted from every sample with Trizol reagent. Libraries were amplified in two PCR steps, with a second sample barcode and Illumina TruSeq adapters added in the second step. The libraries were sequenced on an Illumina NovaSeq using 2 x 150 bp paired-end reads. The original methods were these. Demultiplexing of reads and collapsing into UMI-guided consensus sequences were performed with migec v1.2.7. With mixcr v2.1.11, UMI consensuses were aligned to TRA and TRB V and J templates and assembled into clonotypes. Clonotypes were classified as expanded or contracted when called significant by both edgeR and NoisET, with noise models trained on biological replicates. For edgeR calls, the cutoffs were a false discovery rate-adjusted p below 0.01 and a log2 fold-change threshold of 1. PCA with hierarchical clustering of max-normalized trajectories of the 1000 most abundant clonotypes was used as exploratory dynamics analysis. Separately sequenced CD4+ and CD8+ repertoires were used to assign a CD4 or CD8 phenotype to each responding clone. The raw public reads went through TCRdb reprocessing: fastp at Q25, MiXCR clone calling, in-frame beta chains kept. Each entry is one CDR3 protein sequence, shown with its most common DNA and genes. The V and J calls and clone size come from TCRdb's table, not from the authors' own analysis. For this sample there are about 150,000 distinct CDR3 sequences; 19% appear just once. About 2% of the sample belongs to the ten largest clones.

PBMCs were isolated by Ficoll-Paque density gradient centrifugation. The clonotype originates from an adult woman who had mild COVID-19 (a few samples of this study predate the infection). The sample titles of this study are shuffled in the database, so cell type and time point are left out; the donor was told from shared clones. The chain links TRBV3-1 with TRBJ2-3; the D gene is perhaps TRBD1, on 6 matching bases. The sequencing sample was made of PBMCs or a T cell subset sorted from them (not recorded which). The DNA sequence is given as TGTGCCAGCAGCCAAGAGCTTCCGGACAGAAGCCGCACAGATACGCAGTATTTT. Its coded protein is CASSQELPDRSRTDTQYF.